This T cell receptor beta chain was obtained from a study of blood T cell repertoires in COVID-19. Across the study: COVID-19 samples collected from the United States, Italy and Spain covered acute and convalescent phases. T cells, B-cell-depleted T cells, or PBMCs provided the cDNA or gDNA that served as material.

Profiled with immunoSEQ multiplex PCR; TCRdb holds only in-frame clones, not every one. The sample has around 300,000 clones; around 88% are singletons. With regard to this clone: The junction departs from germline at one end; a sequencing error may be responsible.

The receptor was isolated from a woman in her 30s with COVID-19, enrolled during active disease. The sample taken for sequencing was peripheral blood.

In DNA, the CDR3 is TGTGCCAGCAGTCGGGGGGAGACTGGGGCCAACGTCCTGATTTTC. Its translation: CASSRGETGANVLIF. The chain combines TRBV6-5 with TRBJ2-6; 7 bases are shared with TRBD2. In germline, CDR1 is MNHEY, CDR2 SVGAGI. This CDR3 comprises 15 residues.